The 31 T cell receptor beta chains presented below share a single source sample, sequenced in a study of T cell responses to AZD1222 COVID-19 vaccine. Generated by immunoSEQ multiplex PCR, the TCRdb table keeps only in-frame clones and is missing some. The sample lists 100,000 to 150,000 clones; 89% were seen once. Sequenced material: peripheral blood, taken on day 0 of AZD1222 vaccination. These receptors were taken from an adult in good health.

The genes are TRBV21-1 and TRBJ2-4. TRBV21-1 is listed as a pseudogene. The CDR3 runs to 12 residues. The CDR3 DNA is TGTGCCAGCAGCAAAGAGGGAAACATTCAGTACTTC. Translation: CASSKEGNIQYF.

Written as DNA, the CDR3 is TGTGCCAGCAGCTTGGAGCGCGAGCAGTACTTC. It specifies CASSLEREQYF. The chain carries TRBV5-4 and TRBJ2-7; D remains unclear. The CDR3 covers 11 residues. The germline V and J ends were trimmed by 0 bases and 6 bases, with 4 bases remaining between them. Germline V gene lookup returns CDR1 SGHNT and CDR2 YYREEE (reference sequence).

CDR3: CATSGLGFNQPQHF. The CDR3 coding sequence is TGTGCCACCAGTGGATTGGGTTTCAATCAGCCCCAGCATTTT. The chain carries TRBV24-1 and TRBJ1-5; the D is unclear. Germline assignment: CDR1 KGHDR and CDR2 SFDVKD. The V end was cut by 5 bases, the J end by 3 bases, with 10 bases between. CDR3 length equals 14 residues.

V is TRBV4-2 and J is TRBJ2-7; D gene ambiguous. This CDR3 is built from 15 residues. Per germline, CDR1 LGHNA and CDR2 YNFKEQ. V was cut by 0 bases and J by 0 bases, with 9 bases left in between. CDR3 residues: CASSQDAASSYEQYF. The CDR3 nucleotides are TGTGCCAGCAGCCAAGATGCGGCGAGCTCCTACGAGCAGTACTTC.

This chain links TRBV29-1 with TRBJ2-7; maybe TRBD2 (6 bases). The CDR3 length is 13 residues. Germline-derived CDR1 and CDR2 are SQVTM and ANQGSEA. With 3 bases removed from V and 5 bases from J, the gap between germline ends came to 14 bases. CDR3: CSVDFGGSDEQYF. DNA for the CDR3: TGCAGCGTTGATTTTGGGGGGAGCGACGAGCAGTACTTC.

The CDR3 region is CASSFELAGGKETQYF. The CDR3 DNA follows: TGTGCCAGCAGCTTTGAACTAGCGGGGGGGAAAGAGACCCAGTACTTC. The chain employs TRBV11-1 and TRBJ2-5; 13 bases fit TRBD2. The germline V gene has CDR1 SGHAT and CDR2 FQDESV (reference sequence). V trimming: 3 bases; J trimming: 3 bases; junction bases outside the gene matches: 4. CDR3 length: 16 residues.

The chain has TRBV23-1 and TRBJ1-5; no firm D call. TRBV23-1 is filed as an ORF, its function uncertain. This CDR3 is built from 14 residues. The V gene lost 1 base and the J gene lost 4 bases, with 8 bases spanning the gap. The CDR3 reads CASSQCRANQPQHF. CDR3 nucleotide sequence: TGCGCCAGCAGTCAATGCCGGGCGAATCAGCCCCAGCATTTT.

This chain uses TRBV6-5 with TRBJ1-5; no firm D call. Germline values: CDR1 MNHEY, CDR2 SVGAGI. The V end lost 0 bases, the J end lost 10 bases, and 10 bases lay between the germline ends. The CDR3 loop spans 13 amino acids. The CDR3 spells CASSYSYGSPQHF. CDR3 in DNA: TGTGCCAGCAGTTACTCGTATGGGTCCCCCCAGCATTTT.

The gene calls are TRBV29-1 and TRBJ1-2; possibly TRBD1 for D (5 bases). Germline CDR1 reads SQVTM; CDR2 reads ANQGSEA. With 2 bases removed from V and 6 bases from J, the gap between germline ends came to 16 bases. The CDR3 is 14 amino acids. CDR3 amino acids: CSVEIQDNLHGYTF. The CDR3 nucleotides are TGCAGCGTTGAAATCCAGGACAATCTTCATGGCTACACCTTC. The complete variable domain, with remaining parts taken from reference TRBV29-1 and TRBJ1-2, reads SAVISQKPSRDICQRGTSLTIQCQVDSQVTMMFWYRQQPGQSLTLIATANQGSEATYESGFVIDKFPISRPNLTFSTLTVSNMSPEDSSIYLCSVEIQDNLHGYTFGSGTRLTVV.

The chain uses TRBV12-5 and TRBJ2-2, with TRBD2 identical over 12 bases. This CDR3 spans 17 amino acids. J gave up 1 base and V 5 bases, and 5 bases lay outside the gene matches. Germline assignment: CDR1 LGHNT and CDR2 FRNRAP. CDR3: CASGTGLAGLNTGELFF. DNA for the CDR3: TGTGCTAGTGGTACTGGACTAGCGGGATTGAACACCGGGGAGCTGTTTTTT.

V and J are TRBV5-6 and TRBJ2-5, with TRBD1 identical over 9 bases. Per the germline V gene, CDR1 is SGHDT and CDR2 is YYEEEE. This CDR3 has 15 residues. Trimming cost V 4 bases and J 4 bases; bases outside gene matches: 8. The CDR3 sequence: CASSPGTGPGETQYF. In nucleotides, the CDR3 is TGTGCCAGCAGCCCCGGGACAGGGCCTGGAGAGACCCAGTACTTC.

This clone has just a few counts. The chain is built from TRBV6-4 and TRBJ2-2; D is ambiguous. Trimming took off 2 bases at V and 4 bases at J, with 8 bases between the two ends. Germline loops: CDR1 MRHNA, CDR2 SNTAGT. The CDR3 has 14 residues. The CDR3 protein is CASSDRVGTGELFF. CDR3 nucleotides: TGTGCCAGCAGTGACAGGGTTGGCACCGGGGAGCTGTTTTTT.

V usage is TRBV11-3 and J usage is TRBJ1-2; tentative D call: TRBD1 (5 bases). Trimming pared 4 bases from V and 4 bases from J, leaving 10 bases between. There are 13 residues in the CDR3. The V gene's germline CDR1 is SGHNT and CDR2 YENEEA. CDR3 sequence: CASSSIGTYGYTF. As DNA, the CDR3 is TGTGCCAGCAGCTCGATTGGGACCTATGGCTACACCTTC. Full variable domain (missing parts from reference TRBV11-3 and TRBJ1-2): EAGVVQSPRYKIIEKKQPVAFWCNPISGHNTLYWYLQNLGQGPELLIRYENEEAVDDSQLPKDRFSAERLKGVDSTLKIQPAELGDSAVYLCASSSIGTYGYTFGSGTRLTVV.

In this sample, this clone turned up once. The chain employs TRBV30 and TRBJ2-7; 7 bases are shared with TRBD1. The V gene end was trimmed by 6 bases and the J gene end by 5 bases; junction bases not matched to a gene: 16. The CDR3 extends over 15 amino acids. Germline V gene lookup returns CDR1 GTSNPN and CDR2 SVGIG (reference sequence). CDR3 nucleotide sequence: TGTGCCTGTCATATGCCGGGGACAGTCCCACACGAGCAGTACTTC. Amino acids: CACHMPGTVPHEQYF.

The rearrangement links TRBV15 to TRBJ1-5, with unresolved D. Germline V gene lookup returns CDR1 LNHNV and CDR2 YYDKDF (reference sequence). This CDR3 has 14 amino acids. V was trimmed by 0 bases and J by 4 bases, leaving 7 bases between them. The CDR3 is CATSRDRGNQPQHF. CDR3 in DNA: TGTGCCACCAGCAGAGATCGTGGGAATCAGCCCCAGCATTTT.

DNA for the CDR3: TGTGCCAGCAGCGCGTCAGGGGTGGGGCAGCCCCAGCATTTT. It codes for CASSASGVGQPQHF. This chain joins TRBV7-2 and TRBJ1-5, with D tentatively TRBD1 (6 bases). Germline CDR1 is SGHTA and CDR2 is FQGNSA. With 5 bases removed from V and 7 bases from J, the gap between germline ends came to 15 bases. The CDR3 consists of 14 residues.

CDR3 sequence: CASSPGSYNEQFF. Here the CDR3 DNA reads TGTGCCAGCAGTCCAGGGTCCTACAATGAGCAGTTCTTC. V usage is TRBV6-5 and J usage is TRBJ2-1; D is perhaps TRBD1 (5 bases). V was pared by 5 bases and J by 1 base, with 6 bases between. Per germline, CDR1 MNHEY and CDR2 SVGAGI. The CDR3 has 13 amino acids.

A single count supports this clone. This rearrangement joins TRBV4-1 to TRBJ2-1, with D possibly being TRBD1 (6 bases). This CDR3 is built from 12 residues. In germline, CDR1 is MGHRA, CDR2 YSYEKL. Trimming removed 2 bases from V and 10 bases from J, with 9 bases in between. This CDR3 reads CASSQTGIEQFF. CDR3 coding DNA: TGCGCCAGCAGCCAAACAGGGATAGAGCAGTTCTTC.

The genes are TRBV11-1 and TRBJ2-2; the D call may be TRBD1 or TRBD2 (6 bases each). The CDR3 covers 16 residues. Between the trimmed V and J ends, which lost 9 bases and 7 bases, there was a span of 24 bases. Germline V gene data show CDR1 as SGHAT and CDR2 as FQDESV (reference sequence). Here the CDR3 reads CASHAGSRGPRGELFF. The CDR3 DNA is TGTGCCAGTCACGCCGGGAGTCGGGGGCCCCGCGGGGAGCTGTTTTTT.

This CDR3 is CASSLVWVSSGSYEQYF. CDR3 bases: TGTGCCAGCAGCCTGGTTTGGGTGAGTAGCGGGAGTTACGAGCAGTACTTC. The chain joins TRBV27 to TRBJ2-7, with 9 bases aligning to TRBD2. Germline loops: CDR1 MNHEY, CDR2 SMNVEV (reference sequence). The CDR3 spans 17 residues. V was clipped by 6 bases and J by 4 bases; unmatched bases: 16.

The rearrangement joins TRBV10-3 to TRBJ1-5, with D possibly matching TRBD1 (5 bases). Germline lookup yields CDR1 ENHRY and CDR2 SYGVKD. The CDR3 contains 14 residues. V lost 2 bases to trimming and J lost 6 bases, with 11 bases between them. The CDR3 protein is CAISERGVGQPQHF. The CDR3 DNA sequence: TGTGCCATCAGTGAGAGAGGGGTGGGTCAGCCCCAGCATTTT.

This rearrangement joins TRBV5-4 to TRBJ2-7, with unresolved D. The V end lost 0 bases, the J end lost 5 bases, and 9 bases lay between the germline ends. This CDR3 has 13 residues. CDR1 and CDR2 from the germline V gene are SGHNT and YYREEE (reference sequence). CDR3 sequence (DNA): TGTGCCAGCAGCTTGGTGTCAGCAGACGAGCAGTACTTC. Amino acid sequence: CASSLVSADEQYF.

The CDR3 is CASSQDWREVMYEQFF. The CDR3 region has the DNA TGCGCCAGCAGCCAAGACTGGCGGGAGGTGATGTATGAGCAGTTCTTC. V is TRBV4-3 and J is TRBJ2-1; 8 nucleotides line up with TRBD2. This CDR3 contains 16 residues. Per germline, CDR1 LGHNA and CDR2 YSLEER. Trimming cost V 0 bases and J 8 bases; bases outside gene matches: 9.

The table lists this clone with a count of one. The CDR3 sequence: CATLPDRVAYGYTF. DNA for the CDR3: TGTGCCACTCTCCCCGACAGGGTAGCCTATGGCTACACCTTC. This chain joins TRBV19 and TRBJ1-2, with 7 bases aligning to TRBD1. Germline assignment: CDR1 LNHDA and CDR2 SQIVND (reference sequence). The CDR3 is 14 residues long. V lost 10 bases and J lost 4; bases outside the gene matches: 12. The entire variable domain, with the rest obtained from reference TRBV19 and TRBJ1-2, is as follows: DGGITQSPKYLFRKEGQNVTLSCEQNLNHDAMYWYRQDPGQGLRLIYYSQIVNDFQKGDIAEGYSVSREKKESFPLTVTSAQKNPTAFYLCATLPDRVAYGYTFGSGTRLTVV.

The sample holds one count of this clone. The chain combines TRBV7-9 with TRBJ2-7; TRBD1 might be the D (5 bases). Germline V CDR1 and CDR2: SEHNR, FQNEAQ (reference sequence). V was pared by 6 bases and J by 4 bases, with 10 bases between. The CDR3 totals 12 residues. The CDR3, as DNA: TGTGCCAGCAGAGGGGAAGGGTACGAGCAGTACTTC. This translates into CASRGEGYEQYF. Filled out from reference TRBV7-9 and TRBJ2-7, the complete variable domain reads DTGVSQNPRHKITKRGQNVTFRCDPISEHNRLYWYRQTLGQGPEFLTYFQNEAQLEKSRLLSDRFSAERPKGSFSTLEIQRTEQGDSAMYLCASRGEGYEQYFGPGTRLTVT.

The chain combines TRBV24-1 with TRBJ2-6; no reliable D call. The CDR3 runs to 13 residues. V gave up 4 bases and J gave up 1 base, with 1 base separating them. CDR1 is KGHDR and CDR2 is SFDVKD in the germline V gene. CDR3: CATSESGANVLTF. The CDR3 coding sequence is TGTGCCACCAGTGAATCTGGGGCCAACGTCCTGACTTTC.

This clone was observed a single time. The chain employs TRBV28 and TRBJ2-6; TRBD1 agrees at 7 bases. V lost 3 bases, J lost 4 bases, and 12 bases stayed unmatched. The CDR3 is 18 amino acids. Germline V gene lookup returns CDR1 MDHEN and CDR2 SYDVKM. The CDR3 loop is CASSLGLRGLFGANVLTF. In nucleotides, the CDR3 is TGTGCCAGCAGTTTGGGGTTGAGGGGGCTATTCGGGGCCAACGTCCTGACTTTC.

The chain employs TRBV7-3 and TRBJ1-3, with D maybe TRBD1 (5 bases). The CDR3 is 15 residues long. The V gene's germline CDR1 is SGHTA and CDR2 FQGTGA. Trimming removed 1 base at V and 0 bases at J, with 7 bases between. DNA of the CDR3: TGTGCCAGCAGCTTAAGTGGGGGCTCTGGAAACACCATATATTTT. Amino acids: CASSLSGGSGNTIYF.

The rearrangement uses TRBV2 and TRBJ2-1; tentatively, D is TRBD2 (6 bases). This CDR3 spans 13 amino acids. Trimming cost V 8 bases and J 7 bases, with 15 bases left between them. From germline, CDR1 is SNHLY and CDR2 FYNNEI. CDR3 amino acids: CASEPGVQNEQFF. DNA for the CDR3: TGTGCCAGCGAGCCGGGAGTCCAGAATGAGCAGTTCTTC.

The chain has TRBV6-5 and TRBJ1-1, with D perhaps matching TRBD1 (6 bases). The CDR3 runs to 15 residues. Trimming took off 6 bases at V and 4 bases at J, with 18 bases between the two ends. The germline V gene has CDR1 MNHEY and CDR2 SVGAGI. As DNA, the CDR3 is TGTGCCAGCAGCAACTTCGGGGGGCTTGGCACTGAAGCTTTCTTT. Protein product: CASSNFGGLGTEAFF.

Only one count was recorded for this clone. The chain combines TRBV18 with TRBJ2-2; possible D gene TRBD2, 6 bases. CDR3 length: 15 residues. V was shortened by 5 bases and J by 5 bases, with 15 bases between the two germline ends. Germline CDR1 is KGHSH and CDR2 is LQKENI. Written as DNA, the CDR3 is TGTGCCAGCTCAGTCGGGACTGCCATGACCGGGGAGCTGTTTTTT. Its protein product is CASSVGTAMTGELFF.